The rows below give T cell receptor beta chains drawn from one sample of a study of blood T cell repertoires in COVID-19. Using immunoSEQ multiplex PCR, the repertoire was profiled, and TCRdb retains in-frame clones only, with some absent. This table holds some 280,000 clones, about nine tenths found once. Sequenced material: peripheral blood. These receptor sequences come from a woman aged 25 to 45 with active or convalescent COVID-19. Both conserved end residues are part of each CDR3. The D gene is left open where the match is weak. For some rows the clone size is stated as once, few or many, or as a class when expanded; others skip it.

V	size	J	D	CDR3	DNA
TRBV19	-	TRBJ1-2	TRBD1	CASSLTGVGYGYTF	TGTGCCAGTAGCCTGACAGGGGTCGGATATGGCTACACCTTC
TRBV7-8	-	TRBJ2-1	-	CASSQRQASSYNEQFF	TGTGCCAGCAGCCAGCGGCAGGCCAGCTCCTACAATGAGCAGTTCTTC
TRBV28	many	TRBJ1-5	-	CASLLGGGDQPQHF	TGTGCCAGCCTCCTAGGGGGAGGGGATCAGCCCCAGCATTTT
TRBV29-1	-	TRBJ1-5	-	CSVATGNSNQPQHF	TGCAGCGTTGCGACAGGTAATAGCAATCAGCCCCAGCATTTT
TRBV27	-	TRBJ1-2	TRBD1	CASSLLGQGYGYTF	TGTGCCAGCAGTCTTTTAGGACAGGGCTATGGCTACACCTTC
TRBV6-5	-	TRBJ1-2	-	CASTPSGGYYGYTF	TGTGCCAGCACCCCATCGGGGGGTTACTATGGCTACACCTTC
TRBV6-1	-	TRBJ1-3	-	CASSESTPGTGNTIYF	TGTGCCAGCAGTGAATCGACCCCGGGGACTGGAAACACCATATATTTT
TRBV30	-	TRBJ1-4	TRBD1	CAWDRGLKKLFF	TGTGCCTGGGACAGGGGTTTGAAAAAACTGTTTTTT
TRBV3-1/TRBV3-2	-	TRBJ2-7	-	CASSQDRGLAYEQYF	TGTGCCAGCAGCCAAGATCGTGGGCTGGCTTACGAGCAGTACTTC
TRBV27	-	TRBJ1-6	-	CASSYISEGAYNSPLHF	TGTGCCAGCAGTTACATTTCTGAAGGGGCCTATAATTCACCCCTCCACTTT
TRBV28	once	TRBJ1-2	TRBD1	CASSSPRQGANYGYTF	TGTGCCAGCAGTTCACCTCGACAGGGGGCGAACTATGGCTACACCTTC
TRBV5-6	few	TRBJ2-3	TRBD2	CASSPGGGSTDTQYF	TGTGCCAGCAGCCCGGGCGGGGGAAGCACAGATACGCAGTATTTT
TRBV7-3	once	TRBJ2-6	TRBD1	CASSPGTGAGANVLTF	TGTGCCAGCAGCCCTGGGACAGGGGCTGGGGCCAACGTCCTGACTTTC
TRBV7-7	-	TRBJ2-1	TRBD2	CASSPTSGGGEQFF	TGTGCTAGCAGCCCCACTAGCGGGGGGGGTGAGCAGTTCTTC
TRBV19	-	TRBJ1-5	TRBD1	CASTRGQGHFPQHF	TGTGCCAGTACTAGGGGACAGGGGCACTTCCCCCAGCATTTT
TRBV5-1	-	TRBJ1-2	TRBD1	CASSLVPGQGFGYTF	TGCGCCAGCAGCTTGGTCCCGGGACAGGGCTTTGGCTACACCTTC
TRBV7-2	-	TRBJ2-5	-	CASSRMGSGVLETQYF	TGTGCCAGCAGCCGGATGGGGTCGGGGGTGTTAGAGACCCAGTACTTC
TRBV6-6	once	TRBJ1-2	-	CASSYTGGSGYTF	TGTGCCAGCAGTTACACGGGGGGTTCTGGCTACACCTTC
TRBV27	-	TRBJ1-6	TRBD1	CASSQGQGGNSPLHF	TGTGCCAGCAGTCAAGGACAGGGGGGAAATTCACCCCTCCACTTT
TRBV10-2	-	TRBJ2-2	-	CASSRRGGTGELFF	TGCGCCAGCAGTAGGAGGGGGGGCACCGGGGAGCTGTTTTTT
TRBV19	-	TRBJ1-4	-	CASSISGEGREKLFF	TGTGCCAGTAGTATTAGCGGGGAAGGACGGGAAAAACTGTTTTTT
TRBV7-2	-	TRBJ1-4	TRBD1	CASSLVGTGVFTNEKLFF	TGTGCCAGCAGCTTAGTTGGGACAGGGGTTTTTACTAATGAAAAACTGTTTTTT
TRBV7-2	-	TRBJ1-5	-	CASSLAGVNGPQHF	TGTGCCAGCAGCTTAGCAGGGGTCAATGGGCCCCAGCATTTT
TRBV4-3	-	TRBJ1-2	-	CASSQERGYGYTF	TGCGCCAGCAGCCAAGAAAGGGGCTATGGCTACACCTTC
TRBV7-9	-	TRBJ2-2	TRBD1	CASSNTGVTNTGELFF	TGTGCCAGCAGCAACACAGGGGTCACGAACACCGGGGAGCTGTTTTTT
TRBV28	-	TRBJ1-5	-	CASSAPGSNQPQHF	TGTGCCAGCAGTGCCCCAGGGAGCAATCAGCCCCAGCATTTT
TRBV27	-	TRBJ1-1	TRBD1	CASSPRQGGDTEAFF	TGTGCCAGCAGTCCCCGACAGGGGGGGGACACTGAAGCTTTCTTT
TRBV11-2	-	TRBJ2-2	-	CASSLRPGANTGELFF	TGTGCCAGCAGCTTACGTCCAGGGGCGAACACCGGGGAGCTGTTTTTT
TRBV6-5	-	TRBJ1-3	-	CASRENTIYF	TGTGCCAGCAGGGAGAACACCATATATTTT
TRBV6-2/TRBV6-3	-	TRBJ2-1	-	CASSSGPAYNEQFF	TGTGCCAGCAGTTCTGGGCCCGCCTACAATGAGCAGTTCTTC
TRBV7-6	-	TRBJ2-5	-	CASSLGGGMGIKSETQYF	TGTGCCAGCAGCTTAGGAGGGGGTATGGGGATCAAATCGGAGACCCAGTACTTC
TRBV12-5	-	TRBJ2-1	-	CASAPPGQYNEQFF	TGTGCTAGTGCCCCGCCCGGACAATACAATGAGCAGTTCTTC
TRBV14	once	TRBJ2-6	TRBD1	CASSPDRGGGANVLTF	TGTGCCAGCAGTCCAGACAGGGGAGGTGGGGCCAACGTCCTGACTTTC
TRBV2	-	TRBJ2-1	TRBD2	CASSEPSGQSSYNEQFF	TGTGCCAGCAGTGAGCCTAGCGGGCAGAGCTCCTACAATGAGCAGTTCTTC
TRBV6-2/TRBV6-3	-	TRBJ1-4	TRBD1	CASSYDREAEKLFF	TGTGCCAGCAGTTACGACAGGGAAGCTGAAAAACTGTTTTTT
TRBV24-1	few	TRBJ2-2	-	CATSDLGTPLFGELFF	TGTGCCACCAGTGATTTGGGGACACCACTGTTCGGGGAGCTGTTTTTT
TRBV5-1	few	TRBJ2-1	-	CASSFENVYNEQFF	TGCGCCAGCAGCTTCGAGAACGTTTACAATGAGCAGTTCTTC
TRBV6-2/TRBV6-3	-	TRBJ2-5	TRBD1	CASSPGTATKETQYF	TGTGCCAGCAGCCCCGGGACAGCAACAAAAGAGACCCAGTACTTC
TRBV5-1	once	TRBJ2-7	TRBD2	CASSFRASGAAYEQYF	TGCGCCAGCAGCTTTCGTGCTAGCGGGGCTGCCTACGAGCAGTACTTC
TRBV6-2/TRBV6-3	-	TRBJ1-6	-	CASSYRGLQKDSPLHF	TGTGCCAGCAGTTACAGGGGTCTGCAAAAGGACTCACCCCTCCACTTT
TRBV6-5	-	TRBJ1-5	-	CASRPTALDNQPQHF	TGTGCCAGCAGACCGACAGCCTTAGATAATCAGCCCCAGCATTTT
TRBV12-1	-	TRBJ2-5	-	CASSFGLRGGEPQETQYF	TGTGCCAGCAGCTTTGGGCTAAGGGGCGGGGAGCCCCAAGAGACCCAGTACTTC
TRBV3-1/TRBV3-2	-	TRBJ1-4	TRBD1	CASSRRGQGAEKLFF	TGTGCCAGCAGCCGAAGAGGACAGGGGGCTGAAAAACTGTTTTTT
TRBV21-1	-	TRBJ1-5	-	CASSNMGGKGQCNQPQHF	TGTGCCAGCAGCAACATGGGAGGGAAGGGACAATGCAATCAGCCCCAGCATTTT
TRBV7-3	-	TRBJ1-4	-	CASSPGEGEKLFF	TGTGCCAGCAGCCCCGGGGAGGGCGAAAAACTGTTTTTT
TRBV13	-	TRBJ2-1	-	CASSLVAGEQFF	TGTGCCAGCAGCCTCGTGGCGGGTGAGCAGTTCTTC
TRBV6-5	-	TRBJ1-5	-	CASSYSGGGTQHF	TGTGCCAGCAGTTACTCGGGGGGGGGTACCCAGCATTTT
TRBV2	-	TRBJ1-1	-	CASIFGLGVTEAFF	TGTGCCAGCATTTTTGGCTTGGGCGTCACTGAAGCTTTCTTT
TRBV27	-	TRBJ2-1	TRBD2	CASSFRLAGPYGQFF	TGTGCCAGCAGTTTCAGACTAGCGGGGCCCTACGGGCAGTTCTTC
TRBV4-3	-	TRBJ1-2	-	CASSQDQGYGYTF	TGCGCCAGCAGCCAAGACCAGGGTTATGGCTACACCTTC
TRBV3-1/TRBV3-2	-	TRBJ1-5	TRBD1	CASSRGTGGASNQPQHF	TGTGCCAGCAGCCGCGGGACAGGGGGCGCGAGCAATCAGCCCCAGCATTTT
TRBV27	-	TRBJ2-5	-	CASRPIWASTETQYF	TGTGCCAGCAGGCCTATATGGGCCTCAACGGAGACCCAGTACTTC
TRBV15	-	TRBJ2-5	TRBD2	CATSRGTGTSGGKTQYF	TGTGCCACCAGCAGAGGGACAGGGACTAGCGGGGGCAAGACCCAGTACTTC
TRBV12-3/TRBV12-4	-	TRBJ1-3	TRBD1	CASRRGLGNTIYF	TGTGCCAGCAGGAGGGGGCTCGGAAACACCATATATTTT
TRBV10-3	-	TRBJ1-5	-	CAIGQNNQPQHF	TGTGCCATCGGACAAAACAATCAGCCCCAGCATTTT
TRBV12-3/TRBV12-4	-	TRBJ2-3	-	CASGAGYTDTQYF	TGTGCCAGCGGCGCGGGGTACACAGATACGCAGTATTTT
TRBV18	-	TRBJ2-7	TRBD1	CASSRDRDTLEQYF	TGTGCCAGCTCCAGGGACAGGGATACTTTAGAGCAGTACTTC
TRBV6-6	-	TRBJ1-3	TRBD1	CASSRGQDRNTIYF	TGTGCCAGCAGCCGCGGACAGGATCGAAACACCATATATTTT
TRBV5-4	-	TRBJ1-1	-	CASSTGHTEAFF	TGTGCCAGCAGCACAGGACACACTGAAGCTTTCTTT